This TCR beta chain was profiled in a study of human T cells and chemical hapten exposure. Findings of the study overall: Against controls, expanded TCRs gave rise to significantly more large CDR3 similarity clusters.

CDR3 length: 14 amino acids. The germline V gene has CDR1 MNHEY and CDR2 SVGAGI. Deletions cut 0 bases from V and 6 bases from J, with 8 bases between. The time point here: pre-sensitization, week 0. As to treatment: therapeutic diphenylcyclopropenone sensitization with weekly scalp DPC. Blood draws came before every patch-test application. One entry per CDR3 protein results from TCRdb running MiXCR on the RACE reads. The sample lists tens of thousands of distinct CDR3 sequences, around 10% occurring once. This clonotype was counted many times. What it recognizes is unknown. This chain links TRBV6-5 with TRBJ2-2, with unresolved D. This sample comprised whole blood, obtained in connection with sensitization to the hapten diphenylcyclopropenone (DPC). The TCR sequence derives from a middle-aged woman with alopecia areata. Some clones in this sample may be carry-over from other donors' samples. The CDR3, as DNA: TGTGCCAGCAGTTACTCTATAGCCCCCGGGGAGCTGTTTTTT. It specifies CASSYSIAPGELFF.